Given below is one TCR beta chain in context. Its binding antigen is unknown. Base qualities were left out, and no much larger clone turns up one base away. From the cysteine through the phenylalanine, the CDR3 covers 13 amino acids. Just the 39-base CDR3 DNA is kept, in frame starting at base 1. CDR1 MNHNS and CDR2 SASEGT were looked up in the germline V gene. The junction carries 13 bases between V and J, which are trimmed by 6 bases and 5 bases respectively. Every bulk PBMC sample had a fixed 350 ng of DNA loaded. Following the manufacturer instructions, the immunoSEQ TCRb Assay kit was used to amplify TCR beta CDR3 sequences from genomic DNA. The KAPA Library Quantification Kit for Illumina platforms was used to quantify pooled libraries by qPCR. Sequencing of the pooled libraries was done on an Illumina NextSeq 500, with clustering at about 0.55-1.2 pM. The authors' analysis ran thus. TCR data were analyzed with immunoSEQ ANALYZER and the R LymphoSeq package. A rearrangement efficiency score was calculated as productive divided by the sum of productive and non-productive CDR3 sequences. Clonality was assessed using the Gini coefficient and diversity using the Renyi index at alpha=1, with pairwise comparisons between timepoints within each patient. In LymphoSeq, clonal relatedness was computed with an edit distance of 3 and repertoire similarity was computed with the Bhattacharyya coefficient. Linear discriminant analysis on week-3 changes in clonality and diversity was built with the R MASS and caret packages to classify response. Entries here come from immuneACCESS through TCRdb and include only in-frame sequences with V and J called. Some clones fail to appear in such tables; in the studies checked, an unresolved V gene covers under half of the shortfall, and the cause of the remainder is unknown. The V and J calls and the clone size are those of that table, but D and trimming were determined from the DNA. The sample includes roughly 4,200 clones, with 80% to 85% observed a single time. The ten largest make up approximately 15% of the sample.

The sample's time point label, decoded: pre-treatment baseline. Blood samples were taken at two points: before treatment (T0) and at week 3 (W3), which came after the first cycle of checkpoint blockade. Except for two patients with rapid clinical progression, response was assessed 12 weeks after the first infusion by RECIST 1.1; disease control meant complete response, partial response or stable disease. Patients with prior systemic cancer treatment, concomitant immunosuppressant therapy or synchronous other active malignancies were excluded. Both bulk PBMC and plasma cell-free DNA were sequenced for TCR beta so that circulating cells and T cell turnover could be tracked. Lymphoprep and SepMate tubes were used to isolate PBMC from blood, and red cell lysis was then performed. QIAamp DNA Blood Mini kits were used to extract DNA from PBMC and sorted T cell subsets. This sample was taken from a study of blood T cell dynamics during melanoma immunotherapy (dated by TCRdb to the early 2020s). About the investigation overall: Patients with metastatic melanoma were treated with first-line pembrolizumab or nivolumab plus ipilimumab as standard of care in the United Kingdom. Peripheral T cell receptor repertoires of metastatic melanoma patients were profiled before and after one cycle of checkpoint inhibitor therapy to find early correlates of response. The training cohort consisted of consecutive patients, while an additional independent group of patients from the same centre was pooled to form an external validation set.

General conclusions and limits of the study: The study was unable to establish whether the T cell clones driving the repertoire changes were melanoma-specific or instead reflected general immune activation. Patients who later achieved disease control showed a bifurcated PBMC repertoire reorganization at W3, with increased clonality or increased diversity, unlike progressors. The relatively small sample size was recognized as a factor that could limit how well the results generalize.

Here the chain combines TRBV6-1 and TRBJ1-1; TRBD1 is possibly the D segment (5 matching bases). The sequence was collected from a human donor with melanoma. The material sequenced was blood, taken from a patient treated with checkpoint blockade. CDR3 region: CASRRQSRTEAFF. The DNA sequence follows: TGTGCCAGCAGAAGACAGAGTCGAACTGAAGCTTTCTTT.